Below, 12 T cell receptor beta chains from the same sample are listed, as sequenced in a study of blood T cell repertoires in COVID-19. Libraries were prepared by immunoSEQ multiplex PCR; TCRdb keeps only in-frame clonotypes and omits some of them. Here the sample spans about 170,000 clones, approximately 89% being singletons. Material for sequencing was PBMCs or T cells enriched from blood (not recorded which). These receptors were collected from a young woman who had recovered from COVID-19.

Points on this clone: One junction end does not reproduce the germline sequence, and a read error may be involved. The chain combines TRBV11-2 with TRBJ2-1, with a weak D call TRBD2 (6 bases). CDR1 is SGHAT, CDR2 FQNNGV, per germline. The CDR3 runs to 15 residues. CDR3 sequence reads: CASRQVRDSHNEQFF. DNA for the CDR3: TGTGCCAGCAGGCAAGTCCGGGACTCCCACAATGAGCAGTTCTTC.

The chain uses TRBV6-5 and TRBJ1-1; TRBD1 is a possible D gene (5 bases). V was shortened by 8 bases and J by 3 bases, with 13 bases between the two germline ends. This CDR3 has 13 amino acids. The germline CDR1 and CDR2 sequences are MNHEY and SVGAGI. The CDR3 sequence: CASGRGEDTEAFF. The CDR3, as DNA: TGTGCCAGCGGGAGGGGCGAGGACACTGAAGCTTTCTTT.

The CDR3 DNA sequence: TGTGCCAGCTCACCACGGACAGACTATGGCTACACCTTC. This gives the protein CASSPRTDYGYTF. The chain has TRBV18 and TRBJ1-2; possibly TRBD1 for D (6 bases). Germline values: CDR1 KGHSH, CDR2 LQKENI. V was pared by 1 base and J by 3 bases, with 6 bases between. This CDR3 region has 13 residues.

The chain carries TRBV6-6 and TRBJ1-4; D is unclear. From germline, CDR1 is MNHNY and CDR2 SVGAGI (reference sequence). The CDR3 consists of 13 residues. Between the trimmed V and J ends, which lost 7 bases and 7 bases, there was a span of 13 bases. CDR3 DNA sequence: TGTGCCAGCACAGGAGGAAGGAGTGAAAAACTGTTTTTT. Protein product: CASTGGRSEKLFF.

This clone was detected a few times. The genes are TRBV10-3 and TRBJ1-1; 10 bases are shared with TRBD1. CDR3 length equals 15 residues. Germline V gene data show CDR1 as ENHRY and CDR2 as SYGVKD. V shed 4 bases and J 2 bases; nucleotides not matched to a gene: 4. As DNA, the CDR3 is TGTGCCATCAGTGGGCGGGACAGGGGAAACACTGAAGCTTTCTTT. This sequence encodes CAISGRDRGNTEAFF.

DNA for the CDR3: TGTGCCAGCTCGGGCGGGAGCGGATACGAGCAGTACTTC. It specifies CASSGGSGYEQYF. This chain joins TRBV2 and TRBJ2-7, with 7 bases that match TRBD2. The CDR3 length is 13 residues. Trimming removed 8 bases from V and 4 bases from J; junction bases left unmatched: 8. Germline-derived CDR1 and CDR2 are SNHLY and FYNNEI.

The rearrangement uses TRBV18 and TRBJ1-3; TRBD1 aligns across 7 bases. The length of the CDR3 is 16 residues. Trimming removed 4 bases from V and 0 bases from J; junction bases left unmatched: 6. Per germline, CDR1 KGHSH and CDR2 LQKENI. The CDR3 sequence: CASSRGQANSGNTIYF. Written as DNA, the CDR3 is TGTGCCAGCTCACGCGGACAGGCTAACTCTGGAAACACCATATATTTT.

The chain carries TRBV5-5 and TRBJ2-7; the match to TRBD1 covers 7 bases. Germline CDR1 reads SGHKS; CDR2 reads YYEKEE (reference sequence). This CDR3 is 13 amino acids long. Germline trimming cut 2 bases from V and 2 bases from J; bases unmatched to any gene: 1. This chain's CDR3 is CASSFQGAYEQYF. CDR3 nucleotide sequence: TGTGCCAGCAGCTTCCAGGGGGCCTACGAGCAGTACTTC.

V usage is TRBV9 and J usage is TRBJ2-1; no clear D. Trimming removed 2 bases at V and 4 bases at J, with 7 bases between. Germline V gives CDR1 SGDLS, CDR2 YYNGEE. The CDR3 loop spans 13 amino acids. The CDR3 spells CASSVGAYNEQFF. CDR3 DNA: TGTGCCAGCAGCGTGGGCGCGTACAATGAGCAGTTCTTC.

This clone has a single count. The chain joins TRBV3-1 (or the pseudogene TRBV3-2) to TRBJ2-5, with D possibly TRBD2 on 6 matching bases. The CDR3 loop spans 13 amino acids. Germline values: CDR1 LGHDT, CDR2 YNNKEL (reference sequence). Trimming took off 4 bases at V and 3 bases at J, with 9 bases between the two ends. CDR3 in amino acids: CASSRRGEETQYF. The CDR3 DNA reads TGTGCCAGCAGCCGGCGCGGGGAAGAGACCCAGTACTTC.

The sample holds a few counts of this clone. For the CDR3, the DNA is TGTGCCAGCAGCTTAGGTATAGGGGATGAGCAGTTCTTC. Translating gives CASSLGIGDEQFF. The V gene is TRBV11-2, the J gene TRBJ2-1; TRBD1 might be the D (5 bases). Germline V CDR1 and CDR2: SGHAT, FQNNGV. Trimming took off 1 base at V and 8 bases at J, with 9 bases between the two ends. The CDR3 is 13 residues long.

The V gene is TRBV28, the J gene TRBJ1-4; TRBD1 aligns across 8 bases. CDR1 is MDHEN and CDR2 is SYDVKM in the germline V gene. The CDR3 loop spans 15 amino acids. With 5 bases clipped from V and 8 bases from J, the junction kept 10 bases outside the gene matches. CDR3 in DNA: TGTGCCAGCAGTGCACAGGGGGGAAGGAGGGAAAAACTGTTTTTT. This gives the protein CASSAQGGRREKLFF.